This T cell receptor (beta chain) is drawn from a study of post-analysis software for immune sequencing data. Built from TCR beta cDNA, the libraries had unique molecular identifiers in them. One entry per CDR3 protein results from TCRdb running MiXCR on the PCR reads. Of about 540,000 distinct CDR3 sequences listed, under 40% are singletons. Regarding this clonotype: Its antigen is as yet unknown.

Germline V gives CDR1 SGHRS, CDR2 YFSETQ. This CDR3 is 16 amino acids long. J was trimmed by 4 bases and V by 1 base; bases with no gene match: 8. Study-wide results and limits: In multiple sclerosis, normalized Chao1 diversity was significantly below that of controls. Five or six TRBV segments appeared more often in patients than in controls, and TRBV5-6, TRBV5-1 and TRBV20-1 were among these.

The source is a girl under 18 with multiple sclerosis. The chain combines TRBV5-1 with TRBJ2-3, with 8 bases lining up with TRBD1. Sequences were obtained from blood. CDR3 nucleotide sequence: TGCGCCAGCAGCTTGACCACAGGGGGTTTCGCAGATACGCAGTATTTT. Its protein product is CASSLTTGGFADTQYF.